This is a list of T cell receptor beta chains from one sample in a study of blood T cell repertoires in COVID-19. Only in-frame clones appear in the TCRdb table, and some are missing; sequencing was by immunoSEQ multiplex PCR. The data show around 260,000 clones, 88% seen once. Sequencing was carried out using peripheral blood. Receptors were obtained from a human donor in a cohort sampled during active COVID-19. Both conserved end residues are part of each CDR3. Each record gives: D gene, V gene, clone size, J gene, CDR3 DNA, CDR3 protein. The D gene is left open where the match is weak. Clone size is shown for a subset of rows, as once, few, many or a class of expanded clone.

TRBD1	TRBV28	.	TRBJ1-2	TGTGCCAGCAGTACAGGGGGCCCAGCTAACTATGGCTACACCTTC	CASSTGGPANYGYTF
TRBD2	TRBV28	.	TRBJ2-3	TGTGCCAGCAGGCCGGGACTAGCTGCAGATACGCAGTATTTT	CASRPGLAADTQYF
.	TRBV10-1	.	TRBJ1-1	TGCGCCAGCAGTGAGTCGGTTTTAGAAACTGAAGCTTTCTTT	CASSESVLETEAFF
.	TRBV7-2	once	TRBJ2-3	TGTGCCAGCAGCCAAGCCGGGGACTCCAACACAGATACGCAGTATTTT	CASSQAGDSNTDTQYF
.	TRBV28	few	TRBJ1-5	TGTGCCAGCAGCAGAGACAGTGCCGGTGTCAATCAGCCCCAGCATTTT	CASSRDSAGVNQPQHF
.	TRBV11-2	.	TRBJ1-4	TGTGCCAGCAGCTTTTCCAGGGCCCCGAATGACCATCGGGAAAAACTGTTTTTT	CASSFSRAPNDHREKLFF
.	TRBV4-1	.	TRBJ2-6	TGCGCCAGCAGCCGTGAACCGACGGGGGGCTCGGACAACGTCCTGACTTTC	CASSREPTGGSDNVLTF
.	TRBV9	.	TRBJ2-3	TGTGCCAGCAGCGGCCGAGAGGGGACAATTCGAGGCACAGATACGCAGTATTTT	CASSGREGTIRGTDTQYF
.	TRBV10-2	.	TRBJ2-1	TGCGCCAGCAGTGAGGGAGGCTCCTACAATGAGCAGTTCTTC	CASSEGGSYNEQFF
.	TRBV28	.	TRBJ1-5	TGTGCCAGCAGGTGGGGGGGCAATCAGCCCCAGCATTTT	CASRWGGNQPQHF
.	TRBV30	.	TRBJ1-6	TGTGCCTGGAGCCTAAGCCAGGAATCACCCCTCCACTTT	CAWSLSQESPLHF
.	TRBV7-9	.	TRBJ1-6	TGTGCCACCAAACCAACAGGCAAGCGAAATTCACCCCTCCACTTT	CATKPTGKRNSPLHF
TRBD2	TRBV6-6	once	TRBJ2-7	TGTGCCAGCAGTCCGAGCCCTAGCGGGGGGGCCTACGAGCAGTACTTC	CASSPSPSGGAYEQYF
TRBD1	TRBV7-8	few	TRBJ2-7	TGTGCCAGCAGCTTAGGGACAGGGGACGAGCAGTACTTC	CASSLGTGDEQYF
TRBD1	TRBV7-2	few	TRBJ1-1	TGTGCCAGCAGCTTAGCGTCTTTGAGGGACAGGGGAGAAGCTTTCTTT	CASSLASLRDRGEAFF
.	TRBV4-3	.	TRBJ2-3	TGCGCCAGCAGCCAAGTAGCGGGACAGAGCACAGATACGCAGTATTTT	CASSQVAGQSTDTQYF
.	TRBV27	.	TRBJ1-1	TGTGCCAGCAGTTCCCACGGCCGGACAGTAAGGGCGAACACTGAAGCTTTCTTT	CASSSHGRTVRANTEAFF
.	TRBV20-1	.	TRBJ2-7	TGCAGTGCACAGGACGCCCCTGAGCAGTACTTC	CSAQDAPEQYF
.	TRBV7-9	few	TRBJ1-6	TGTGCCAGCACACTGAGGACAGTCTCCTATAATTCACCCCTCCACTTT	CASTLRTVSYNSPLHF
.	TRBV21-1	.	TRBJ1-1	TGTGCCAGCAGCAAAGCGCAGGTCAGGACTGAAGCTTTCTTT	CASSKAQVRTEAFF